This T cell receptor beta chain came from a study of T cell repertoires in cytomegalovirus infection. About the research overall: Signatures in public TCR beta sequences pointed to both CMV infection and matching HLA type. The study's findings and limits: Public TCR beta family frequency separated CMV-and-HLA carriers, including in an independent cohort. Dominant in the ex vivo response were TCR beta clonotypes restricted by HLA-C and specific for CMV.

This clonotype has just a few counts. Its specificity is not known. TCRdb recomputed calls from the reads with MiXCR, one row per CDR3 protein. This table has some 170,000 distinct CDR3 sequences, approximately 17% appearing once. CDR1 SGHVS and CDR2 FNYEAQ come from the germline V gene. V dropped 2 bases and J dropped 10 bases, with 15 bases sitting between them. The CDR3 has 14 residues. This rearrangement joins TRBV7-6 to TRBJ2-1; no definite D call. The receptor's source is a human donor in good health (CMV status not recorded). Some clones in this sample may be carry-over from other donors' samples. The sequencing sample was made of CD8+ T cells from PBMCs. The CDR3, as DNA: TGTGCCAGCAGCTTAAGGTCGAGCTCCCGGGAGCAGTTCTTC. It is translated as CASSLRSSSREQFF.